A selection of T cell receptor beta chains follows, all from one sample in a study of control samples from healthy donors and cancer patients. Produced via immunoSEQ multiplex PCR; TCRdb's table is partial and in-frame only. The sample consists of 70,000 to 75,000 clones, less than 90% of them appearing once. The material sequenced was blood. Every receptor here comes from a woman in her forties or fifties in good health. Each CDR3 is given with its conserved first and last residue. A D gene is named only where the DNA matches it firmly. Clone size is given for some rows only: seen once, a few or many times, or a class if the clone is expanded.

abundance	v_gene	d_gene	j_gene	CDR3nt	CDR3aa
NA	TRBV21-1	NA	TRBJ2-7	TGTGCCAGCAGCAAAGCGGGGCAGTACTTC	CASSKAGQYF
NA	TRBV5-5	TRBD1	TRBJ1-5	TGTGCCAGCAGCCGAGGGACAGGGGAGCAGCCCCAGCATTTT	CASSRGTGEQPQHF
NA	TRBV16	NA	TRBJ2-2	TGTGCCAGCAGCCAGTTCCGGCCCGGGGAGCTGTTTTTT	CASSQFRPGELFF
NA	TRBV28	NA	TRBJ2-4	TGTGCCAGCAGTTTTCAGGGATTTGGGCTAGCCAAAAACATTCAGTACTTC	CASSFQGFGLAKNIQYF
NA	TRBV5-6	TRBD1	TRBJ2-7	TGTGCCACCCAACCGGGACAGGGGGCCAACGAGCAGTACTTC	CATQPGQGANEQYF
NA	TRBV24-1	TRBD2	TRBJ2-7	TGTGCCACCAGTCTTGTGGAGGGGAGGGCCTACGAGCAGTACTTC	CATSLVEGRAYEQYF
NA	TRBV19	NA	TRBJ1-1	TGTGCCAGTAGTATTCAGGGGACCACTGAAGCTTTCTTT	CASSIQGTTEAFF
NA	TRBV6-2/TRBV6-3	NA	TRBJ1-5	TGTGCCAGCAGTTTATTTGGCTCGGGTCAGCCCCAGCATTTT	CASSLFGSGQPQHF
NA	TRBV29-1	NA	TRBJ1-1	TGCAGCGTGAAAAACAGCATGAACACTGAAGCTTTCTTT	CSVKNSMNTEAFF
NA	TRBV7-9	TRBD2	TRBJ2-3	TGTGCCAGCAGTCACCCTGGACTAGCGGGAGATTCGGATACGCAGTATTTT	CASSHPGLAGDSDTQYF
few	TRBV3-1/TRBV3-2	NA	TRBJ2-2	TGTGCCAGCAGTCAAGGTTCCAACACCGGGGAGCTGTTTTTT	CASSQGSNTGELFF
NA	TRBV12-3/TRBV12-4	NA	TRBJ2-2	TGTGCCAGCAGTTTTCCCGGGGAGCTGTTTTTT	CASSFPGELFF
NA	TRBV24-1	NA	TRBJ2-7	TGTGCCACCAGTGATGTCGGGACGGAGTACGAGCAGTACTTC	CATSDVGTEYEQYF
NA	TRBV5-1	NA	TRBJ2-1	TGCGCCAGCAGCTTGGACTTTACAACCGAGCAGTTCTTC	CASSLDFTTEQFF
once	TRBV19	TRBD2	TRBJ2-1	TGTGCCAGTAGTGAACTAGCGGGAGGCTACAATGAGCAGTTCTTC	CASSELAGGYNEQFF
NA	TRBV2	NA	TRBJ2-7	TGTGCCAGCCAACAAAGAGGGCTCGGCTACGAGCAGTACTTC	CASQQRGLGYEQYF
NA	TRBV27	NA	TRBJ2-2	TGTGCCAGCAGTTGGGCTAGCGGGGAGCTGTTTTTT	CASSWASGELFF
NA	TRBV5-1	NA	TRBJ2-2	TGCGCCAGCAGCCCTAAGGACGGGCGGGAGCTGTTTTTT	CASSPKDGRELFF
NA	TRBV21-1	NA	TRBJ2-7	TGTGCCAGCTCCAAAGAAGGAAGGAGAGGCGAAACCTACGAGCAGTACTTC	CASSKEGRRGETYEQYF
NA	TRBV10-3	TRBD2	TRBJ2-3	TGTGCCATCAGTACTAGCGGGGGTGGAGATACGCAGTATTTT	CAISTSGGGDTQYF
NA	TRBV30	NA	TRBJ2-3	TGTGCCTGGAGGACAGCGGTATTCACAGATACGCAGTATTTT	CAWRTAVFTDTQYF
once	TRBV7-9	NA	TRBJ1-1	TGTGCCAGCAGCTTAGCGTTGCAGGGGAACACTGAAGCTTTCTTT	CASSLALQGNTEAFF
NA	TRBV18	NA	TRBJ2-7	TGTGCCAGCTCACCCCGCGCGGACCACGAGCAGTACTTC	CASSPRADHEQYF
NA	TRBV4-1	NA	TRBJ2-1	TGCGCCAGCAGCCAAGAGCCCGCCTACAATGAGCAGTTCTTC	CASSQEPAYNEQFF
once	TRBV5-6	NA	TRBJ2-3	TGTGCCAGCAGCTTGGGAGGGGATACGCAGTATTTT	CASSLGGDTQYF
NA	TRBV6-2/TRBV6-3	NA	TRBJ1-1	TGTGCCAGCAGTCCCGGGCGAGGGGTTTCTGAAGCTTTCTTT	CASSPGRGVSEAFF
NA	TRBV9	TRBD2	TRBJ2-1	TGTGCCAGCAGTGCCCCCGGGACTAGCGGGATTTTGAACCACAATGAGCAGTTCTTC	CASSAPGTSGILNHNEQFF
NA	TRBV27	NA	TRBJ2-7	TGTGCCAGCAGCGCCGTCGGGACTGGGCTCCGCGAGCAGTACTTC	CASSAVGTGLREQYF
NA	TRBV28	NA	TRBJ2-7	TGTGCCAGCAGTTTAAGAGTCGCCTACGAGCAGTACTTC	CASSLRVAYEQYF
few	TRBV7-3	TRBD1	TRBJ1-2	TGTGCCAGCAGCTTGACAGGGGGCTTGGAAGGCTACACCTTC	CASSLTGGLEGYTF
NA	TRBV12-5	NA	TRBJ2-7	TGTGCTAGTGGTTGGCAGGGAGGCGAGCAGTACTTC	CASGWQGGEQYF
NA	TRBV12-3/TRBV12-4	TRBD1	TRBJ1-1	TGTGCCAGCAGTTTAGGAGGGGGCGGTGAAGCTTTCTTT	CASSLGGGGEAFF